These 15 T cell receptor beta chains share one sample of origin, sequenced in a study of blood T cell repertoires in COVID-19. TCRdb's table, derived via immunoSEQ multiplex PCR, lists solely in-frame clones and lacks some. The sample yields about 300,000 clones, roughly 88% seen once. The sequencing sample was made of peripheral blood. All receptors come from a woman between 50 and 59 years old with acute or convalescent COVID-19.

The chain combines TRBV18 with TRBJ1-1, with D uncertain. V was shortened by 3 bases and J by 10 bases, with 12 bases between the two germline ends. The CDR3 loop spans 12 amino acids. CDR1 is KGHSH, CDR2 LQKENI, per germline. Here the CDR3 DNA reads TGTGCCAGCTCACCTCCGGGTCCTACAGCTTTCTTT. Protein sequence: CASSPPGPTAFF. The variable domain in full, completed from reference TRBV18 and TRBJ1-1, reads NAGVMQNPRHLVRRRGQEARLRCSPMKGHSHVYWYRQLPEEGLKFMVYLQKENIIDESGMPKERFSAEFPKEGPSILRIQQVVRGDSAAYFCASSPPGPTAFFGQGTRLTVV.

This sequence joins TRBV5-1 and TRBJ2-3, with a possible D match to TRBD1 (6 bases). Germline V lookup: CDR1 SGHRS, CDR2 YFSETQ. The V and J ends lost 4 bases and 2 bases respectively, with 11 bases between them. The CDR3 runs 14 residues. Written as DNA, the CDR3 is TGCGCCAGCAGCGGGGGACAATACACAGATACGCAGTATTTT. Translating gives CASSGGQYTDTQYF.

This clone appeared a single time. CDR3 in DNA: TGCAGCGTTGAAGGAAACTCCTATGGCTACACCTTC. The encoded protein is CSVEGNSYGYTF. This sequence joins TRBV29-1 and TRBJ1-2, with no clear D. The germline V gene has CDR1 SQVTM and CDR2 ANQGSEA. The CDR3 contains 12 residues. The V gene lost 1 base and the J gene lost 4 bases, with 7 bases spanning the gap. Based on the CDR3 plus reference TRBV29-1 and TRBJ1-2, the full variable domain is SAVISQKPSRDICQRGTSLTIQCQVDSQVTMMFWYRQQPGQSLTLIATANQGSEATYESGFVIDKFPISRPNLTFSTLTVSNMSPEDSSIYLCSVEGNSYGYTFGSGTRLTVV.

In the case of this clone: Within the sample, other DNA sequences also encode this same CDR3. This chain uses TRBV24-1 with TRBJ2-1; maybe TRBD1 (6 bases). The germline V gene encodes CDR1 KGHDR and CDR2 SFDVKD. V gave up 5 bases and J gave up 2 bases, with 9 bases separating them. This CDR3 comprises 14 residues. In nucleotides, the CDR3 is TGTGCCACCAGTGGCCAGGGGACCTACAATGAGCAGTTCTTC. It is translated as CATSGQGTYNEQFF.

The rearrangement uses TRBV4-1 and TRBJ1-3; 8 bases are shared with TRBD1. This CDR3 has 17 residues. Germline CDR1 is MGHRA and CDR2 is YSYEKL. Germline trimming cut 1 base from V and 5 bases from J; bases unmatched to any gene: 10. The CDR3 region is CASSQGETGTGRNTIYF. The CDR3 DNA sequence: TGCGCCAGCAGCCAAGGGGAAACCGGGACAGGAAGAAACACCATATATTTT.

V is TRBV4-2 and J is TRBJ2-3, with 8 bases identical to TRBD2. V lost 4 bases, J lost 0 bases, and 6 bases stayed unmatched. Germline V gives CDR1 LGHNA, CDR2 YNFKEQ. This CDR3 has 16 amino acids. The CDR3 region is CASSLQSGSSTDTQYF. DNA of the CDR3: TGTGCCAGCAGCCTTCAAAGCGGGAGTAGCACAGATACGCAGTATTTT.

The rearrangement links TRBV28 to TRBJ1-4; D is unclear. The CDR3 sequence is 14 residues long. Germline values: CDR1 MDHEN, CDR2 SYDVKM. Trimming removed 1 base from V and 0 bases from J, with 3 bases in between. CDR3 residues: CASSLSATNEKLFF. DNA of the CDR3: TGTGCCAGCAGTTTATCGGCAACTAATGAAAAACTGTTTTTT.

V and J are TRBV24-1 and TRBJ1-1; D gene ambiguous. The CDR3 length is 15 residues. V dropped 9 bases and J dropped 10 bases, with 26 bases sitting between them. Germline V CDR1 and CDR2: KGHDR, SFDVKD. The CDR3 DNA follows: TGTGCCACCCTTGGTGGGCCACCAACCGGGCGGGTAGCTTTCTTT. It encodes CATLGGPPTGRVAFF.

The rearrangement joins TRBV9 to TRBJ2-7, with TRBD1 identical over 7 bases. Trimming at V came to 0 bases and at J to 3 bases, leaving 9 bases not matched to a gene. Per the germline V gene, CDR1 is SGDLS and CDR2 is YYNGEE. This CDR3 contains 16 residues. CDR3 region: CASSVEPDRANYEQYF. The CDR3 region has the DNA TGTGCCAGCAGCGTAGAACCCGACAGGGCGAACTACGAGCAGTACTTC.

V is TRBV24-1 and J is TRBJ2-5; a possible D gene is TRBD1 (6 bases). Germline CDR1 and CDR2: KGHDR and SFDVKD. The CDR3 has 16 amino acids. V was cut by 3 bases and J by 2 bases, with 15 bases left in between. CDR3 sequence (DNA): TGTGCCACCAGTGATCCCGAGGGGGAACAGCAAGAGACCCAGTACTTC. Protein product: CATSDPEGEQQETQYF.

This rearrangement joins TRBV30 to TRBJ1-1; D possibly corresponds to TRBD1 (5 bases). The CDR3 has 16 amino acids. Trimming cost V 4 bases and J 5 bases, with 23 bases left between them. Germline V CDR1 and CDR2: GTSNPN, SVGIG (reference sequence). CDR3 DNA: TGTGCCTGGAATCACTACCGGGGGAGGGTAAGGACTGAAGCTTTCTTT. Translating it yields CAWNHYRGRVRTEAFF.

The table lists this clone with a count of one. The gene calls are TRBV6-5 and TRBJ2-1, with D uncertain. CDR1 is MNHEY and CDR2 is SVGAGI in the germline V gene. CDR3 length: 10 residues. Trimming took 6 bases from V and 7 from J, leaving 4 bases between them. CDR3 nucleotides: TGTGCCAGCAGCAGAAATGAGCAGTTCTTC. This gives the protein CASSRNEQFF.

Comment on this clone: In the same sample, other DNA sequences code for this CDR3. V is TRBV28 and J is TRBJ1-6; D call uncertain. Per germline, CDR1 MDHEN and CDR2 SYDVKM. The length of the CDR3 is 12 residues. The germline V and J ends were trimmed by 4 bases and 6 bases, with 4 bases remaining between them. The CDR3: CASSSGNSPLHF. In nucleotides, the CDR3 is TGTGCCAGCAGTTCCGGTAATTCACCCCTCCACTTT.

The rearrangement uses TRBV27 and TRBJ1-2, with TRBD1 as a possible D gene (6 bases). The CDR3 is 14 residues long. V lost 6 bases, J lost 9 bases, and 20 bases lay in between. Per germline, CDR1 MNHEY and CDR2 SMNVEV (reference sequence). CDR3 residues: CASRGPGAKTSYTF. For the CDR3, the DNA is TGTGCCAGCAGGGGGCCAGGGGCCAAGACGAGCTACACCTTC.

The chain recombines TRBV28 with TRBJ1-4; D is ambiguous. This CDR3 is 10 amino acids long. The ends were cut back, 8 bases at V and 6 bases at J, with 4 bases in the middle. The germline CDR1 and CDR2 sequences are MDHEN and SYDVKM. The CDR3, as DNA: TGTGCCAGCTCTCATGAAAAACTGTTTTTT. It yields the protein CASSHEKLFF. The whole variable domain, filled in from reference TRBV28 and TRBJ1-4, reads DVKVTQSSRYLVKRTGEKVFLECVQDMDHENMFWYRQDPGLGLRLIYFSYDVKMKEKGDIPEGYSVSREKKERFSLILESASTNQTSMYLCASSHEKLFFGSGTQLSVL.